The 29 T cell receptor beta chains presented below share a single source sample, sequenced in a study. Adaptor-ligated barcode primers were used to amplify TRBV12-4/TRBJ1-2 clonotypes. One entry per CDR3 protein, called by TCRdb with MiXCR from the multiplex PCR reads. The table includes around 1,000 distinct CDR3 sequences, 2.6% detected once. Treg sorting used a CD4+CD25+CD127-/low gate. Sequencing was done on a sample of Tregs sorted from blood. The receptors here all came from a female donor with breast cancer.

In its sample, this clonotype ranks as medium-sized. The chain uses TRBV12-3 or TRBV12-4 and TRBJ1-2; no clear D. The CDR3 covers 12 residues. V was shortened by 4 bases and J by 5 bases, with 8 bases between the two germline ends. CDR3 in DNA: TGTGCCAGCAGTTCCTCGGGATATGGCTACACCTTC. Translated, it gives CASSSSGYGYTF.

This clonotype was detected ten times or more. V and J are TRBV12-3 or TRBV12-4 and TRBJ1-2; TRBD1 aligns across 7 bases. The CDR3 totals 15 residues. Trimming at V came to 7 bases and at J to 1 base, leaving 9 bases not matched to a gene. CDR3 sequence: CASTRWGQFNYGYTF. In DNA form, the CDR3 reads TGTGCCAGCACCCGGTGGGGACAGTTTAACTATGGCTACACCTTC.

This clonotype is hyperexpanded. The rearrangement uses TRBV12-3 or TRBV12-4 and TRBJ1-2; 8 nucleotides agree with TRBD1. CDR3 length: 13 residues. J lost 8 bases, V lost 5 bases, and 7 bases had no gene match. Written as DNA, the CDR3 is TGTGCCAGCAGTCCCGGACAGGGTATGGGCTACACCTTC. This codes for CASSPGQGMGYTF.

Relative to its sample, this clonotype is medium-sized. V gene TRBV12-3 or TRBV12-4 combines with J gene TRBJ1-2; D is ambiguous. The CDR3 has 12 amino acids. Between the trimmed V and J ends, which lost 8 bases and 8 bases, there was a span of 15 bases. CDR3 loop: CASGWAHRGYTF. In DNA form, the CDR3 reads TGTGCCAGCGGGTGGGCTCATCGGGGCTACACCTTC.

This clonotype is medium-sized (0.01 to 0.1%). The chain is built from TRBV12-3 or TRBV12-4 and TRBJ1-2; D ambiguous. CDR3 length equals 12 residues. V dropped 6 bases and J dropped 8 bases, with 13 bases sitting between them. The CDR3 nucleotides are TGTGCCAGCAGATCGGACGGTGCCGGCTACACCTTC. It encodes CASRSDGAGYTF.

This clonotype is classed as medium-sized (0.01 to 0.1%). This sequence joins TRBV12-3 or TRBV12-4 and TRBJ1-2; 8 positions agree with TRBD1. There are 17 residues in the CDR3. J lost 3 bases, V lost 3 bases, and 12 bases had no gene match. CDR3 nucleotides: TGTGCCAGCAGTTTGGCGACAGGGGATCGGTACTACTATGGCTACACCTTC. Protein product: CASSLATGDRYYYGYTF.

This clonotype qualifies as medium-sized (0.01 to 0.1%). The V call is TRBV12-3 or TRBV12-4, the J call TRBJ1-2; tentative D call: TRBD1 (5 bases). V shed 3 bases and J shed 3 bases, with 14 bases lying between them. The CDR3 has 15 amino acids. The CDR3 nucleotides read TGTGCCAGCAGTTTGGCAGGGATTAGTGACTATGGCTACACCTTC. It specifies CASSLAGISDYGYTF.

This clonotype is termed large (0.1 to 1%). The genes are TRBV12-3 or TRBV12-4 and TRBJ1-2, with 8 bases that match TRBD1. Unmatched junction bases numbered 9, after V lost 5 bases and J lost 7 bases. The CDR3 has 14 residues. The CDR3 spells CASSLDRGKGGYTF. CDR3 in DNA: TGTGCCAGCAGTCTCGACAGGGGCAAAGGTGGCTACACCTTC.

This clonotype qualifies as medium-sized (0.01 to 0.1%). The J gene is TRBJ1-2, the V gene TRBV12-3 or TRBV12-4; D is uncertain. V shed 0 bases and J shed 2 bases, with 16 bases lying between them. The CDR3 loop spans 17 amino acids. The CDR3 DNA is TGTGCCAGCAGTTTAGCGCTTTATATATCGCAGAACTATGGCTACACCTTC. Translated, it gives CASSLALYISQNYGYTF.

This clonotype is large (0.1 to 1%) within its sample. J is TRBJ1-2 and V is TRBV12-3 or TRBV12-4, with D maybe TRBD1 (6 bases). Trimming took off 8 bases at V and 1 base at J, with 14 bases between the two ends. The CDR3 is made up of 14 amino acids. CDR3 sequence (DNA): TGTGCCAGCGGCTCTCCAGGGGTTAACTATGGCTACACCTTC. It translates to CASGSPGVNYGYTF.

In its sample, this clonotype is medium-sized. The CDR3 DNA is TGTGCCAGCAGCTTGCCTTTAGGGGAGAATGGCTACACCTTC. Its protein product is CASSLPLGENGYTF. The rearrangement joins TRBV12-3 or TRBV12-4 to TRBJ1-2, with D perhaps matching TRBD1 (5 bases). The ends were cut back, 6 bases at V and 6 bases at J, with 17 bases in the middle. This CDR3 contains 14 residues.

Sample share makes this clonotype medium-sized. The chain has TRBV12-3 or TRBV12-4 and TRBJ1-2; no clear D. V lost 3 bases to trimming and J lost 3 bases, with 5 bases between them. The CDR3 is 12 amino acids. The CDR3 here is CASSLSDYGYTF. DNA for the CDR3: TGTGCCAGCAGTTTGTCCGACTATGGCTACACCTTC.

By share, this clonotype ranks as medium-sized (0.01 to 0.1%). This chain links TRBV12-3 or TRBV12-4 with TRBJ1-2, with 8 bases lining up with TRBD1. This CDR3 is 17 amino acids long. V gave up 5 bases and J gave up 5 bases; unmatched junction bases: 16. CDR3 residues: CASSQSGGDRLFYGYTF. The CDR3 nucleotides read TGTGCCAGCAGTCAGTCTGGAGGGGACAGGTTATTTTATGGCTACACCTTC.

DNA of the CDR3: TGTGCCAGCAGACGGCGGACGTCTTCTGGCTACACCTTC. It yields the protein CASRRRTSSGYTF. The genes are TRBV12-3 or TRBV12-4 and TRBJ1-2; D gene uncertain. The germline V and J ends were trimmed by 6 bases and 7 bases, with 15 bases remaining between them. The CDR3 extends over 13 amino acids.

This clonotype counts as medium-sized. The chain joins TRBV12-3 or TRBV12-4 to TRBJ1-2, with TRBD1 as a possible D gene (5 bases). V was shortened by 4 bases and J by 2 bases, with 8 bases between the two germline ends. The CDR3 length is 13 residues. The CDR3 DNA reads TGTGCCAGCAGTTATGCAGGGAACTATGGCTACACCTTC. Its protein product is CASSYAGNYGYTF.

Judged by abundance, this clonotype is medium-sized (0.01 to 0.1%). This sequence joins TRBV12-3 or TRBV12-4 and TRBJ1-2; D is ambiguous. Between the trimmed V and J ends, which lost 3 bases and 6 bases, there was a span of 17 bases. CDR3 size: 15 residues. CDR3 sequence (DNA): TGTGCCAGCAGTTTTGATTGGGCCAGGTGGGATGGCTACACCTTC. Encoded protein: CASSFDWARWDGYTF.

This clonotype was seen repeatedly, ten times or more. V usage is TRBV12-3 or TRBV12-4 and J usage is TRBJ1-2; D uncertain. The CDR3 has 16 residues. V dropped 3 bases and J dropped 4 bases, with 18 bases sitting between them. CDR3 residues: CASSFDFWTASYGYTF. The CDR3, as DNA: TGTGCCAGCAGTTTCGACTTCTGGACGGCCTCCTATGGCTACACCTTC.

Ten or more counts support this clonotype. The chain is built from TRBV12-3 or TRBV12-4 and TRBJ1-2; D perhaps matches TRBD1 (5 bases). Trimming cost V 8 bases and J 7 bases, with 14 bases left between them. The CDR3 consists of 12 residues. The CDR3 DNA is TGTGCCAGCCGGAGAGGGGAGGGTGGCTACACCTTC. Translation: CASRRGEGGYTF.

In its sample, this clonotype is medium-sized (0.01 to 0.1%). This rearrangement joins TRBV12-3 or TRBV12-4 to TRBJ1-2; D is perhaps TRBD1 (6 bases). The CDR3 length is 13 residues. With 6 bases removed from V and 7 bases from J, the gap between germline ends came to 15 bases. The CDR3 DNA is TGTGCCAGCAGGGGACAAGGGATTGTTGGCTACACCTTC. Translation gives CASRGQGIVGYTF.

By frequency in the sample, this clonotype is medium-sized. The chain uses TRBV12-5 and TRBJ1-2; D remains unclear. Germline CDR1 reads LGHNT; CDR2 reads FRNRAP. The CDR3 has 14 residues. V lost 2 bases and J 2 bases, leaving 9 bases between the germline ends. The CDR3: CASGLSGTNYGYTF. The CDR3 DNA reads as TGTGCTAGTGGTTTGTCCGGCACCAACTATGGCTACACCTTC.

In its sample, this clonotype ranks as medium-sized. The V gene is TRBV12-3 or TRBV12-4, the J gene TRBJ1-2; 7 bases match TRBD1. Trimming at V came to 8 bases and at J to 2 bases, leaving 8 bases not matched to a gene. The CDR3 length is 14 residues. This CDR3 reads CASLKTGKNYGYTF. For the CDR3, the DNA is TGTGCCAGCTTAAAGACAGGGAAGAACTATGGCTACACCTTC.

In this sample, this clonotype is large. V and J are TRBV12-3 or TRBV12-4 and TRBJ1-2; D ambiguous. This CDR3 region has 15 residues. V was shortened by 0 bases and J by 0 bases, with 8 bases between the two germline ends. The CDR3 coding sequence is TGTGCCAGCAGTTTAGCGGACGGCCCTAACTATGGCTACACCTTC. As protein: CASSLADGPNYGYTF.

This clonotype is medium-sized in the sample. The chain carries TRBV12-3 or TRBV12-4 and TRBJ1-2; perhaps TRBD1 as D (5 bases). There are 13 residues in the CDR3. Trimming stripped 4 bases from V and 4 bases from J, with 10 bases between. Here the CDR3 DNA reads TGTGCCAGCAGTTCGGACAAGCTCTATGGCTACACCTTC. Encoded protein: CASSSDKLYGYTF.

This clonotype is large. The V gene is TRBV12-3 or TRBV12-4, the J gene TRBJ1-2; D possibly corresponds to TRBD1 (5 bases). The CDR3 has 13 residues. Trimming removed 5 bases from V and 4 bases from J, with 11 bases in between. DNA for the CDR3: TGTGCCAGCAGTAGAACAGGTCGCTATGGCTACACCTTC. The encoded protein is CASSRTGRYGYTF.

This clonotype counts as medium-sized. The V gene is TRBV12-3 or TRBV12-4, the J gene TRBJ1-2, with D perhaps matching TRBD1 (6 bases). The V gene lost 6 bases and the J gene lost 4 bases, with 12 bases spanning the gap. This CDR3 comprises 13 residues. The CDR3 nucleotides are TGTGCCAGCAGCCGACAGGAGCTCTATGGCTACACCTTC. Translating gives CASSRQELYGYTF.

This clonotype is deemed medium-sized. The chain joins TRBV12-3 or TRBV12-4 to TRBJ1-2, with TRBD1 matching 8 bases. J lost 4 bases, V lost 6 bases, and 7 bases had no gene match. The CDR3 contains 14 residues. The DNA of the CDR3 is TGTGCCAGCAGCCGGGACAGGCCGACCTATGGCTACACCTTC. Protein: CASSRDRPTYGYTF.

By share, this clonotype ranks as large (0.1 to 1%). This chain joins TRBV12-3 or TRBV12-4 and TRBJ1-2; D ambiguous. The CDR3 sequence is 12 residues long. V was clipped by 2 bases and J by 3 bases, with 4 bases between them. CDR3 amino acids: CASSLQDYGYTF. The CDR3 coding sequence is TGTGCCAGCAGTTTACAAGACTATGGCTACACCTTC.

This clonotype is labeled as large. The chain is built from TRBV12-3 or TRBV12-4 and TRBJ1-2, with D tentatively TRBD1 (5 bases). Trimming took off 5 bases at V and 5 bases at J, with 18 bases between the two ends. The CDR3 covers 15 residues. CDR3 sequence reads: CASSQTERGFYGYTF. The CDR3 nucleotides read TGTGCCAGCAGTCAAACCGAGCGGGGCTTTTATGGCTACACCTTC.

This clonotype is medium-sized (0.01 to 0.1%). This chain uses TRBV12-3 or TRBV12-4 with TRBJ1-2; D is uncertain. V was trimmed by 3 bases and J by 0 bases, leaving 11 bases between them. The CDR3 spans 15 residues. CDR3 loop: CASSFPRGANYGYTF. The CDR3 DNA is TGTGCCAGCAGTTTTCCCCGCGGGGCTAACTATGGCTACACCTTC.